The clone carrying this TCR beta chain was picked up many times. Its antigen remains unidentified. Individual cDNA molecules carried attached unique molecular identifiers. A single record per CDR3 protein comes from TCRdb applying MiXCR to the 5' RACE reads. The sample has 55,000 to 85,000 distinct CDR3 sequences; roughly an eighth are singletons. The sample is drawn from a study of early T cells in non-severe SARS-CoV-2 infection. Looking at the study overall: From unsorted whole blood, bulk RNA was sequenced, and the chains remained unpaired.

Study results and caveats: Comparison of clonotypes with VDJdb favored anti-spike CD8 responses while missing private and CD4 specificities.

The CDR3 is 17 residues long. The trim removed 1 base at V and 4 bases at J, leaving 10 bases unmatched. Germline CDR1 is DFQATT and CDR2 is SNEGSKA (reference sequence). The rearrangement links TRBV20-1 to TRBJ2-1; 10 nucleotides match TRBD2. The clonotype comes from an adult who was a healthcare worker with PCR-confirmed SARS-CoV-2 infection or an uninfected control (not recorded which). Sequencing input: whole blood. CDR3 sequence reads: CSARVLGGLAVYNEQFF. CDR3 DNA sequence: TGCAGTGCTAGAGTATTAGGCGGACTAGCGGTGTACAATGAGCAGTTCTTC.